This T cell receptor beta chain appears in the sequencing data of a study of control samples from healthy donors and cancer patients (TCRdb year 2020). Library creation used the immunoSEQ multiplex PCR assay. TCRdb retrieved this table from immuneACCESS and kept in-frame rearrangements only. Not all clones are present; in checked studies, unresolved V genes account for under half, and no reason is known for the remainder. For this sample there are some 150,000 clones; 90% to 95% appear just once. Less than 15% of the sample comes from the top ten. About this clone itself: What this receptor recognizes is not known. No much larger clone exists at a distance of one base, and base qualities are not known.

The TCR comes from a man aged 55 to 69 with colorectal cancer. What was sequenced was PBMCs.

Here the CDR3 is given as CASSELGAGGRTDTQYF. The sequence in DNA is TGTGCCAGCAGTGAATTAGGAGCGGGGGGGCGTACAGATACGCAGTATTTT. The chain is assembled from TRBV25-1 and TRBJ2-3; 10 bases in the junction line up with TRBD2. CDR1 and CDR2 were assigned from the germline V gene as MGHDK and SYGVNS. Trimming takes 1 base off V and 3 bases off J; junction bases not matched to a gene: 7. The CDR3 contains 17 residues, cysteine and phenylalanine counted. The entry retains the CDR3 DNA only, 51 bases that are in frame from base 1.